Listed below are T cell receptor beta chains from one sample, sequenced in a study of T-cell reconstitution after alpha-beta-depleted transplantation in children. Each CDR3 protein is one row after TCRdb ran MiXCR on the PCR reads. The table lists about 580,000 distinct CDR3 sequences, 23% of them singletons. The sample was PBMCs, mostly from graft donor cells, taken 360 days after TCRalphabeta/CD19-depleted stem cell transplant. Every receptor here comes from a boy in the first two years of life who had a stem cell transplant for acute myeloid leukemia, so the T cells may come from the graft donor. The CDR3 runs from the conserved cysteine through the conserved F or W. D genes are given only for firm matches. Only part of the rows carry a size: once, few, many, or a class if the clone is expanded.

- | many | TRBJ2-1 | TRBV5-1 | CASSLAGGYEQFF | TGCGCCAGCAGCTTAGCCGGAGGGTATGAGCAGTTCTTC
TRBD1 | few | TRBJ2-7 | TRBV29-1 | CSGSGTGFHEQYF | TGCAGCGGCTCCGGGACAGGGTTCCACGAGCAGTACTTC
- | few | TRBJ1-2 | TRBV20-1 | CSQADYGYTF | TGCAGTCAGGCGGACTATGGCTACACCTTC
- | - | TRBJ2-3 | TRBV13 | CASSLEGLRWEDTQYF | TGTGCCAGCAGCTTAGAAGGACTCCGGTGGGAAGATACGCAGTATTTT
- | few | TRBJ2-7 | TRBV7-2 | CASSLAGNTYEQYF | TGTGCCAGCAGCTTAGCTGGGAATACCTACGAGCAGTACTTC
- | - | TRBJ2-2 | TRBV20-1 | CSVARSTGELFF | TGCAGTGTCGCCAGGAGCACCGGGGAGCTGTTTTTT
- | few | TRBJ2-1 | TRBV6-2/TRBV6-3 | CASTQRATSYNEQFF | TGTGCCAGCACCCAGAGAGCCACCTCCTACAATGAGCAGTTCTTC
- | - | TRBJ2-3 | TRBV7-2 | CASSLVGGIGTDTQYF | TGTGCCAGCAGCTTAGTAGGTGGTATAGGCACAGATACGCAGTATTTT
- | many | TRBJ2-6 | TRBV28 | CASSLFPIGGSGANVLTF | TGTGCCAGCAGTTTATTCCCGATTGGGGGCTCTGGGGCCAACGTCCTGACTTTC
- | many | TRBJ2-1 | TRBV7-9 | CASSLSRVSEQFF | TGTGCCAGCAGCTTAAGCAGGGTTAGTGAGCAGTTCTTC
- | - | TRBJ2-6 | TRBV5-1 | CASSQHFTGANVLTF | TGCGCCAGCAGCCAGCACTTCACTGGGGCCAACGTCCTGACTTTC
- | many | TRBJ1-6 | TRBV2 | CASKGDLGSPLHF | TGTGCCAGCAAGGGGGACTTAGGGTCACCCCTCCACTTT
TRBD2 | - | TRBJ2-1 | TRBV11-1 | CASSPGGWPGSGRRYNEQFF | TGTGCCAGCAGCCCGGGGGGATGGCCTGGTAGCGGTCGGCGGTACAATGAGCAGTTCTTC
TRBD1 | many | TRBJ1-5 | TRBV28 | CASIGQAREPQHF | TGTGCCAGCATTGGACAGGCTAGGGAGCCCCAGCATTTT
TRBD2 | - | TRBJ2-1 | TRBV20-1 | CSASRSGREVNEQFF | TGCAGTGCTAGTCGCTCTGGGAGGGAAGTTAATGAGCAGTTCTTC
- | many | TRBJ1-5 | TRBV6-1 | CASSEGPISNQPQHF | TGTGCCAGCAGTGAAGGGCCGATTAGCAATCAGCCCCAGCATTTT
TRBD2 | many | TRBJ2-7 | TRBV20-1 | CSARRTSGYEQYF | TGCAGTGCTAGAAGGACTAGTGGCTACGAGCAGTACTTC
- | - | TRBJ1-6 | TRBV20-1 | CSASRDHRGVNSPLHF | TGCAGTGCTAGCCGCGATCACCGTGGCGTTAATTCACCCCTCCACTTT
TRBD2 | - | TRBJ2-3 | TRBV7-2 | CASSFERGGGDTQYF | TGTGCCAGCAGCTTTGAGCGGGGGGGCGGGGACACGCAGTATTTT
- | - | TRBJ2-3 | TRBV28 | CASSNRYTQYF | TGTGCCAGCTCAAACCGGTATACGCAGTATTTT
TRBD1 | few | TRBJ2-7 | TRBV7-8 | CASNHWTQGGKPYEQYF | TGTGCCAGCAACCACTGGACACAGGGGGGCAAGCCCTACGAGCAGTACTTC
- | few | TRBJ1-5 | TRBV7-2 | CASSLGGGELAQPQHF | TGTGCCAGCAGCTTAGGGGGAGGGGAGTTGGCTCAGCCCCAGCATTTT
- | - | TRBJ2-1 | TRBV28 | CASSLAVEGGHGLNNEQFF | TGTGCCAGCAGTTTGGCTGTGGAGGGGGGCCACGGCCTGAACAATGAGCAGTTCTTC
- | - | TRBJ2-5 | TRBV7-2 | CASSSLGLGETQYF | TGTGCCAGCAGCTCACTGGGACTTGGAGAGACCCAGTACTTC
TRBD1 | many | TRBJ1-5 | TRBV12-3/TRBV12-4 | CASSGQGLSNQPQHF | TGTGCCAGCAGTGGACAGGGTCTTAGCAATCAGCCCCAGCATTTT
TRBD2 | - | TRBJ2-2 | TRBV25-1 | CASSEWGGSGELFF | TGTGCCAGCAGTGAATGGGGGGGGAGCGGGGAGCTGTTTTTT